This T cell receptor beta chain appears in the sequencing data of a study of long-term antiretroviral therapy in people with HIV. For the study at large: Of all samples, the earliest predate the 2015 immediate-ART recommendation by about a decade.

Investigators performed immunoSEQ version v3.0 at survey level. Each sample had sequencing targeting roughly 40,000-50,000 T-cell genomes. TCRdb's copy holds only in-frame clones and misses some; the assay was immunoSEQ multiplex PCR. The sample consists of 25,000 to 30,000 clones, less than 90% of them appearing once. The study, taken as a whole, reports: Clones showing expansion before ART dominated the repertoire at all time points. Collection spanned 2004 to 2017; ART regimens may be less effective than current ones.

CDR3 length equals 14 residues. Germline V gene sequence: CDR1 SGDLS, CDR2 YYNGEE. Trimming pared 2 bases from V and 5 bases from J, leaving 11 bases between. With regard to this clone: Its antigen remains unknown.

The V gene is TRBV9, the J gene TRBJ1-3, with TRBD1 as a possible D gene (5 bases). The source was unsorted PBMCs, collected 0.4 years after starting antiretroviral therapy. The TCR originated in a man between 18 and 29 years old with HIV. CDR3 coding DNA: TGTGCCAGCAGCGTTGAAGGGGTGCGAAACACCATATATTTT. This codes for CASSVEGVRNTIYF.